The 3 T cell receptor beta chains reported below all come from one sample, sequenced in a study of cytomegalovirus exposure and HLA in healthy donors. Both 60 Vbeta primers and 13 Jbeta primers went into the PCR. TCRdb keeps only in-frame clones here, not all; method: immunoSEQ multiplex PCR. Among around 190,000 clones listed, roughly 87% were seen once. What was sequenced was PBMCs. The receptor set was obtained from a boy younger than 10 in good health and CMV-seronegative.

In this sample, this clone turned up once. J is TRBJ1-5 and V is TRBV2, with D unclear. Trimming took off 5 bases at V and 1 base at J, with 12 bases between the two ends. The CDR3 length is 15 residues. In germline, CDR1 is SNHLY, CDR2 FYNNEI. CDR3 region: CASSPTGSSNQPQHF. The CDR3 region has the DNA TGTGCCAGCAGTCCCACGGGAAGCAGCAATCAGCCCCAGCATTTT.

The CDR3 nucleotides are TGCGCCAGCAGCTCGGAACTGGGGGTTGGTGGGACTAGCGTGTTTCAGTACTTC. Its protein product is CASSSELGVGGTSVFQYF. The chain couples TRBV5-1 to TRBJ2-7; 10 nucleotides match TRBD2. CDR3 length: 18 residues. Germline V gene sequence: CDR1 SGHRS, CDR2 YFSETQ. Unmatched junction bases numbered 22, after V lost 3 bases and J lost 10 bases.

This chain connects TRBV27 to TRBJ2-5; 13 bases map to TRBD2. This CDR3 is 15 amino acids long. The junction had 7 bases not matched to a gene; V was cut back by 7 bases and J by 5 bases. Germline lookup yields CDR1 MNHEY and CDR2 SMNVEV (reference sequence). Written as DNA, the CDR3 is TGTGCCAGCATCGGACTAGCGGGAGATGGGGAGACCCAGTACTTC. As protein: CASIGLAGDGETQYF.